The 17 T cell receptor beta chains reported below all come from one sample, sequenced in a study of control samples from healthy donors and cancer patients. Data came from immunoSEQ multiplex PCR; TCRdb stores just in-frame clones and leaves some out. Here the sample spans about 140,000 clones, approximately 94% being singletons. The sequencing sample was made of blood. These receptors originate from a man aged 40-49 years in good health.

The chain is built from TRBV10-3 and TRBJ2-2; TRBD2 might be the D (5 bases). Germline V lookup: CDR1 ENHRY, CDR2 SYGVKD. Trimming took off 6 bases at V and 2 bases at J, with 19 bases between the two ends. The CDR3 length is 17 residues. CDR3 region: CAIRRRRASLNTGELFF. DNA for the CDR3: TGTGCCATCAGAAGGAGGCGGGCATCCCTAAACACCGGGGAGCTGTTTTTT.

The V gene is TRBV27, the J gene TRBJ2-1; TRBD2 might be the D (5 bases). V lost 6 bases, J lost 0 bases, and 15 bases lay in between. Germline V gene sequence: CDR1 MNHEY, CDR2 SMNVEV (reference sequence). This CDR3 has 16 amino acids. As DNA, the CDR3 is TGTGCCAGCAGACCTAGCAGGTCTAGCTCCTACAATGAGCAGTTCTTC. Translating it yields CASRPSRSSSYNEQFF.

This sequence joins TRBV5-8 and TRBJ2-4, with a tentative D call TRBD2 (6 bases). This CDR3 region has 14 residues. CDR1 is SGHTS, CDR2 YDEGEE, per germline. V was shortened by 3 bases and J by 0 bases, with 7 bases between the two germline ends. For the CDR3, the DNA is TGTGCCAGCAGCTGGGGACTAGCCAAAAACATTCAGTACTTC. This codes for CASSWGLAKNIQYF.

The chain carries TRBV11-2 and TRBJ2-2; D is ambiguous. This CDR3 contains 16 residues. The V gene's germline CDR1 is SGHAT and CDR2 FQNNGV. The V end was cut by 5 bases, the J end by 4 bases, with 17 bases between. In DNA, the CDR3 is TGTGCCAGCAGCCCCATATGGGCCAGGAGCACCGGGGAGCTGTTTTTT. Its translation: CASSPIWARSTGELFF.

The rearrangement uses TRBV5-1 and TRBJ2-7; 7 positions agree with TRBD1. Looked up from germline, CDR1 is SGHRS and CDR2 is YFSETQ. V shed 0 bases, J shed 7 bases, and the junction held 10 bases outside the gene matches. This CDR3 has 15 residues. CDR3 in DNA: TGCGCCAGCAGCTTGGGTTGGGCAGGGGGTAGGGAGCAGTACTTC. Encoded protein: CASSLGWAGGREQYF.

This clone was picked up one time. The gene calls are TRBV14 and TRBJ2-1; TRBD2 matches 7 bases. Trimming at V came to 0 bases and at J to 8 bases, leaving 10 bases not matched to a gene. The CDR3 covers 16 residues. Germline CDR1 reads SGHDN; CDR2 reads FVKESK. CDR3 residues: CASSQDRGGFFYEQFF. The CDR3, as DNA: TGTGCCAGCAGCCAAGATAGGGGAGGGTTTTTTTATGAGCAGTTCTTC.

This chain joins TRBV7-6 and TRBJ2-1, with D possibly matching TRBD2 (6 bases). Trimming removed 1 base from V and 8 bases from J, with 15 bases in between. The CDR3 loop spans 15 amino acids. Germline CDR1 is SGHVS and CDR2 is FNYEAQ. The CDR3 reads CASSLGSGGGDEQFF. The CDR3 DNA follows: TGTGCCAGCAGCTTAGGAAGCGGAGGAGGGGATGAGCAGTTCTTC.

A single count supports this clone. The chain is built from TRBV10-3 and TRBJ1-2; no clear D. V was trimmed by 0 bases and J by 7 bases, leaving 9 bases between them. The CDR3 totals 13 residues. Germline CDR1 and CDR2: ENHRY and SYGVKD. The CDR3 here is CAISESGLPGYTF. DNA of the CDR3: TGTGCCATCAGTGAGTCGGGGTTACCTGGCTACACCTTC.

The chain has TRBV5-1 and TRBJ2-5; TRBD1 agrees at 9 bases. The CDR3 is 14 amino acids. Per the germline V gene, CDR1 is SGHRS and CDR2 is YFSETQ. Germline trimming cut 6 bases from V and 3 bases from J; bases unmatched to any gene: 6. The DNA of the CDR3 is TGCGCCAGCACCCGGGACAGGGTGGAAGAGACCCAGTACTTC. This encodes CASTRDRVEETQYF.

J is TRBJ1-1 and V is TRBV19, with D tentatively TRBD1 (6 bases). The CDR3 totals 17 residues. Trimming took 6 bases from V and 10 from J, leaving 30 bases between them. Germline assignment: CDR1 LNHDA and CDR2 SQIVND (reference sequence). The CDR3 region is CASRRRVQVDRRVVAFF. CDR3 nucleotide sequence: TGTGCCAGTAGAAGAAGAGTTCAAGTGGACAGAAGAGTGGTAGCTTTCTTT. Based on the CDR3 plus reference TRBV19 and TRBJ1-1, the full variable domain is DGGITQSPKYLFRKEGQNVTLSCEQNLNHDAMYWYRQDPGQGLRLIYYSQIVNDFQKGDIAEGYSVSREKKESFPLTVTSAQKNPTAFYLCASRRRVQVDRRVVAFFGQGTRLTVV.

The J gene is TRBJ1-2, the V gene TRBV14; TRBD1 matches at 9 bases. Germline loops: CDR1 SGHDN, CDR2 FVKESK. Losses at the gene ends were 4 bases for V and 4 bases for J; bases not matched to a gene: 4. There are 14 residues in the CDR3. The CDR3 region has the DNA TGTGCCAGCAGCCTGGACAGGGGACCCTATGGCTACACCTTC. Its protein is CASSLDRGPYGYTF.

V is TRBV12-2 and J is TRBJ1-3; the table's D call, TRBD1, has no DNA check behind it. TRBV12-2 is labeled a pseudogene. The CDR3 sequence is 18 residues long. CDR3 DNA sequence: TGTGCAAGTCGCTTAGCGTGGGTAGACAGGGGGCCTGGAAACACCATATATTTT. Amino acids: CASRLAWVDRGPGNTIYF.

The chain is built from TRBV9 and TRBJ2-5; 14 positions agree with TRBD2. The CDR3 has 16 residues. In germline, CDR1 is SGDLS, CDR2 YYNGEE. The V and J ends lost 3 bases and 5 bases, in that order; junction bases with no gene match: 6. The CDR3 protein is CASSAGLAGAVETQYF. CDR3 coding DNA: TGTGCCAGCAGCGCGGGACTAGCGGGAGCGGTTGAGACCCAGTACTTC. The whole variable domain, filled in from reference TRBV9 and TRBJ2-5, reads DSGVTQTPKHLITATGQRVTLRCSPRSGDLSVYWYQQSLDQGLQFLIQYYNGEERAKGNILERFSAQQFPDLHSELNLSSLELGDSALYFCASSAGLAGAVETQYFGPGTRLLVL.

This clone was picked up one time. V and J are TRBV12-5 and TRBJ2-3; perhaps TRBD2 as D (6 bases). The CDR3 is 15 residues long. Per the germline V gene, CDR1 is LGHNT and CDR2 is FRNRAP. V was clipped by 2 bases and J by 0 bases, with 9 bases between them. CDR3 loop: CASGLSRESTDTQYF. CDR3 coding DNA: TGTGCTAGTGGTTTGAGTCGGGAGAGCACAGATACGCAGTATTTT.

V gene TRBV10-2 combines with J gene TRBJ1-3; the D is unclear. The CDR3 has 15 amino acids. Germline-derived CDR1 and CDR2 are WSHSY and SAAADI. V gave up 3 bases and J gave up 0 bases, with 9 bases separating them. The DNA for the CDR3 is TGCGCCAGCAGTGATAGCGGGCTCTCTGGAAACACCATATATTTT. Translating it yields CASSDSGLSGNTIYF.

This clone was counted a single time. The chain carries TRBV19 and TRBJ2-7; 7 bases are shared with TRBD1. V was pared by 6 bases and J by 5 bases, with 7 bases of the junction left unmatched. This CDR3 contains 13 residues. Germline V gene sequence: CDR1 LNHDA, CDR2 SQIVND (reference sequence). Here the CDR3 DNA reads TGTGCCAGTAGCCCGACAGGGTCCGACGAGCAGTACTTC. This gives the protein CASSPTGSDEQYF. Variable domain in full (rest from reference TRBV19 and TRBJ2-7): DGGITQSPKYLFRKEGQNVTLSCEQNLNHDAMYWYRQDPGQGLRLIYYSQIVNDFQKGDIAEGYSVSREKKESFPLTVTSAQKNPTAFYLCASSPTGSDEQYFGPGTRLTVT.

The V and J genes are TRBV28 and TRBJ2-5; 7 bases are a match to TRBD2. The CDR3 is 15 amino acids. Trimming cost V 4 bases and J 5 bases; bases outside gene matches: 10. Per the germline V gene, CDR1 is MDHEN and CDR2 is SYDVKM. Here the CDR3 DNA reads TGTGCCAGCAGTTCCAGCGGGATGTTGAGGGAGACCCAGTACTTC. It is translated as CASSSSGMLRETQYF.